This TCR beta chain was recovered during a study of Graves' ophthalmopathy and Graves' hyperthyroidism. Across the study: Untreated patients at initial diagnosis provided peripheral blood.

RNA transcripts yielded amplified TCR beta CDR3 regions. First-round RT-PCR used HTBI primers; second-round multiplex PCR followed. In TCRdb, the multiplex PCR reads were re-called with MiXCR into one record per CDR3 protein. Of 400,000 to 450,000 distinct CDR3 sequences listed, 20% to 25% are singletons. There are many counts of this clonotype. V shed 3 bases and J shed 2 bases, with 7 bases lying between them. There are 12 residues in the CDR3. CDR1 and CDR2 (germline): GTSNPN, SVGIG (reference sequence). Being free of ophthalmopathy for 18 months of follow-up defined stable hyperthyroidism. Out of around 10 ml of fresh peripheral blood, PBMCs were obtained.

V usage is TRBV30 and J usage is TRBJ1-2; D perhaps matches TRBD1 (6 bases). Input material: peripheral blood. The clonotype was recovered from a woman between 18 and 29 years old with stable Graves' hyperthyroidism. The CDR3 spells CAWSTGNYGYTF. For the CDR3, the DNA is TGTGCCTGGAGCACAGGGAACTATGGCTACACCTTC.